These T cell receptor beta chains were read from a single sample in a study of beta chain features in type 1 diabetes. The repertoire was sequenced with immunoSEQ multiplex PCR; TCRdb's copy has only in-frame clones and lacks some. The sample lists a few hundred thousand clones; around a quarter were seen once. The sample taken for sequencing was central memory CD4+ T cells from blood. These receptors were collected from a man aged 25 to 40 in good health. The CDR3 runs from the conserved cysteine through the conserved F or W. The D gene is left open where the match is weak. Rows give clone size only sometimes, using once, few, many, or a class for an expanded clone.

clone_size: NA
v_call: TRBV15
d_call: NA
j_call: TRBJ2-2
cdr3_nt: TGTGCCACCAGCAGAGAGGCAGGGGCCACCGGGGAGCTGTTTTTT
cdr3_aa: CATSREAGATGELFF

clone_size: NA
v_call: TRBV7-9
d_call: TRBD2
j_call: TRBJ2-3
cdr3_nt: TGTGCCAGCAGCTTAGTGACTAGCGGATTCACAGATACGCAGTATTTT
cdr3_aa: CASSLVTSGFTDTQYF

clone_size: few
v_call: TRBV14
d_call: NA
j_call: TRBJ1-6
cdr3_nt: TGTGCCAGCAGCCAAGAGTCTCAGGGGCTATCACCCCTCCACTTT
cdr3_aa: CASSQESQGLSPLHF

clone_size: NA
v_call: TRBV28
d_call: NA
j_call: TRBJ1-2
cdr3_nt: TGTGCCAGCAGGCTCGCAGGGAACGGCTACACCTTC
cdr3_aa: CASRLAGNGYTF

clone_size: few
v_call: TRBV6-4
d_call: NA
j_call: TRBJ2-3
cdr3_nt: TGTGCCAGCAGTTACGGTCGGAGCGTTAGCACAGATACGCAGTATTTT
cdr3_aa: CASSYGRSVSTDTQYF

clone_size: NA
v_call: TRBV5-4
d_call: TRBD2
j_call: TRBJ2-3
cdr3_nt: TGTGCCAGCAGCCCGGCTAGCGGTTTGCGAGGGGATACGCAGTATTTT
cdr3_aa: CASSPASGLRGDTQYF

clone_size: NA
v_call: TRBV7-8
d_call: NA
j_call: TRBJ2-1
cdr3_nt: TGTGCCAGCAGCTATCGTCCGACAGCGGAGATCTCCTACAATGAGCAGTTCTTC
cdr3_aa: CASSYRPTAEISYNEQFF

clone_size: NA
v_call: TRBV20-1
d_call: NA
j_call: TRBJ1-2
cdr3_nt: TGCAGTGCTAGCGCCGAACGAGGCTACACCTTC
cdr3_aa: CSASAERGYTF

clone_size: NA
v_call: TRBV5-6
d_call: NA
j_call: TRBJ2-5
cdr3_nt: TGTGCCAGCAGCTCAGATCTCGAAGAGACCCAGTACTTC
cdr3_aa: CASSSDLEETQYF

clone_size: few
v_call: TRBV29-1
d_call: NA
j_call: TRBJ1-2
cdr3_nt: TGCAGCGTGGGGCCGATCCTCAACTATGGCTACACCTTC
cdr3_aa: CSVGPILNYGYTF

clone_size: NA
v_call: TRBV11-2
d_call: TRBD2
j_call: TRBJ2-3
cdr3_nt: TGTGCCAGCAGCCAAAGGGGACTAGGCTATGGTACGCAGTATTTT
cdr3_aa: CASSQRGLGYGTQYF

clone_size: few
v_call: TRBV7-9
d_call: NA
j_call: TRBJ2-2
cdr3_nt: TGTGCCAGCAGCTCGTATACCGGGGAGCTGTTTTTT
cdr3_aa: CASSSYTGELFF

clone_size: NA
v_call: TRBV19
d_call: NA
j_call: TRBJ2-6
cdr3_nt: TGTGCCTCGGGACCGACAAGGTCTGGGGCCAACGTCCTGACTTTC
cdr3_aa: CASGPTRSGANVLTF

clone_size: few
v_call: TRBV29-1
d_call: TRBD2
j_call: TRBJ2-7
cdr3_nt: TGCAGCGTTGATACAGCGGGAGAGTACGAGCAGTACTTC
cdr3_aa: CSVDTAGEYEQYF

clone_size: NA
v_call: TRBV5-1
d_call: NA
j_call: TRBJ2-7
cdr3_nt: TGCGCCAGCAGCTTGGAGGGCCACGAGCAGTACTTC
cdr3_aa: CASSLEGHEQYF

clone_size: few
v_call: TRBV7-2
d_call: TRBD2
j_call: TRBJ2-1
cdr3_nt: TGTGCCAGCAGCTCCGGACTAGCGGGACGGCTCGAGCAGTTCTTC
cdr3_aa: CASSSGLAGRLEQFF

clone_size: few
v_call: TRBV2
d_call: NA
j_call: TRBJ2-5
cdr3_nt: TGTGCCAGCAGGGTGGACAGCCTCCAAGAGACCCAGTACTTC
cdr3_aa: CASRVDSLQETQYF

clone_size: NA
v_call: TRBV19
d_call: TRBD1
j_call: TRBJ2-5
cdr3_nt: TGTGCCAGTAGTTGGACAGGTACACAAGAGACCCAGTACTTC
cdr3_aa: CASSWTGTQETQYF

clone_size: NA
v_call: TRBV19
d_call: NA
j_call: TRBJ2-2
cdr3_nt: TGTGCCAGTAGTAACCACCCCGGGGAGCTGTTTTTT
cdr3_aa: CASSNHPGELFF

clone_size: NA
v_call: TRBV7-8
d_call: NA
j_call: TRBJ1-6
cdr3_nt: TGTGCCAGCAGGCCTGGTGACAGCTGGAATTCACCCCTCCACTTT
cdr3_aa: CASRPGDSWNSPLHF

clone_size: few
v_call: TRBV15
d_call: NA
j_call: TRBJ2-5
cdr3_nt: TGTGCCATCAGCCAGGGGCGAGAGACCCAGTACTTC
cdr3_aa: CAISQGRETQYF

clone_size: few
v_call: TRBV4-1
d_call: NA
j_call: TRBJ1-2
cdr3_nt: TGCGCCAGCAGCCAATTCGGGGGGAGCTATGGCTACACCTTC
cdr3_aa: CASSQFGGSYGYTF

clone_size: NA
v_call: TRBV18
d_call: NA
j_call: TRBJ2-7
cdr3_nt: TGTGCCAGCTCACCACCAGGAGCCTACGAGCAGTACTTC
cdr3_aa: CASSPPGAYEQYF

clone_size: many
v_call: TRBV6-5
d_call: TRBD2
j_call: TRBJ2-7
cdr3_nt: TGTGCCAGCAGTCCCTTAGCGGGAGATGCCAACGAGCAGTACTTC
cdr3_aa: CASSPLAGDANEQYF

clone_size: few
v_call: TRBV7-9
d_call: NA
j_call: TRBJ1-1
cdr3_nt: TGTGCCAGCAGCCGGGGGTTGAACACTGAAGCTTTCTTT
cdr3_aa: CASSRGLNTEAFF

clone_size: NA
v_call: TRBV11-1
d_call: TRBD1
j_call: TRBJ2-5
cdr3_nt: TGTGCCAGCAATACTCGACAGGGTGACGAGACCCAGTACTTC
cdr3_aa: CASNTRQGDETQYF

clone_size: many
v_call: TRBV7-7
d_call: TRBD2
j_call: TRBJ2-1
cdr3_nt: TGTGCCAGCAGCTTTGAAGCGGGAGATGAGCAGTTCTTC
cdr3_aa: CASSFEAGDEQFF

clone_size: NA
v_call: TRBV29-1
d_call: TRBD1
j_call: TRBJ1-1
cdr3_nt: TGCAGCGTGGAGGGACAGTACACTGAAGCTTTCTTT
cdr3_aa: CSVEGQYTEAFF

clone_size: NA
v_call: TRBV18
d_call: TRBD1
j_call: TRBJ2-3
cdr3_nt: TGTGCCAGCTCCCGGGGACAGGGAAGTACAGATACGCAGTATTTT
cdr3_aa: CASSRGQGSTDTQYF

clone_size: few
v_call: TRBV5-6
d_call: NA
j_call: TRBJ2-1
cdr3_nt: TGTGCCAGCAGCTTGTCTGGCCCTAGAGGCAATGAGCAGTTCTTC
cdr3_aa: CASSLSGPRGNEQFF

clone_size: NA
v_call: TRBV30
d_call: TRBD2
j_call: TRBJ2-5
cdr3_nt: TGTGCCTGGAGTGTTGGCGGGGGTCCGCAAGAGACCCAGTACTTC
cdr3_aa: CAWSVGGGPQETQYF

clone_size: few
v_call: TRBV5-1
d_call: NA
j_call: TRBJ2-7
cdr3_nt: TGCGCCAGCAGCTTGGTTGCGGGGGCCTCCTACGAGCAGTACTTC
cdr3_aa: CASSLVAGASYEQYF

clone_size: few
v_call: TRBV29-1
d_call: NA
j_call: TRBJ1-2
cdr3_nt: TGCAGCGCCGGAACCAGACAGTATGGCTACACCTTC
cdr3_aa: CSAGTRQYGYTF

clone_size: few
v_call: TRBV19
d_call: NA
j_call: TRBJ2-1
cdr3_nt: TGTGCCAGTAGTAAGGTCAGGGGCAATGAGCAGTTCTTC
cdr3_aa: CASSKVRGNEQFF

clone_size: few
v_call: TRBV7-7
d_call: TRBD1
j_call: TRBJ2-7
cdr3_nt: TGTGCCAGCAGCCACGGACAGGGCAACGAGCAGTACTTC
cdr3_aa: CASSHGQGNEQYF

clone_size: few
v_call: TRBV27
d_call: TRBD2
j_call: TRBJ2-5
cdr3_nt: TGTGCCAGCAGCCGAAATATTGGACTAGCGGGTGTCCAAGAGACCCAGTACTTC
cdr3_aa: CASSRNIGLAGVQETQYF

clone_size: NA
v_call: TRBV18
d_call: TRBD2
j_call: TRBJ2-1
cdr3_nt: TGTGCCAGCTCACCCCTTCCTAGCGGGGGCCCCAGCTCCTACAATGAGCAGTTCTTC
cdr3_aa: CASSPLPSGGPSSYNEQFF

clone_size: NA
v_call: TRBV7-2
d_call: TRBD1
j_call: TRBJ2-1
cdr3_nt: TGTGCCAGCAGACTCGGGACAGCCTACAATGAGCAGTTCTTC
cdr3_aa: CASRLGTAYNEQFF

clone_size: NA
v_call: TRBV9
d_call: NA
j_call: TRBJ1-2
cdr3_nt: TGTGCCAGCAGCGTAGACAGGGCCCTACTGGGCTACACCTTC
cdr3_aa: CASSVDRALLGYTF

clone_size: NA
v_call: TRBV30
d_call: NA
j_call: TRBJ1-1
cdr3_nt: TGTGCCTGGAGTGTGGGGGGAAACACTGAAGCTTTCTTT
cdr3_aa: CAWSVGGNTEAFF

clone_size: NA
v_call: TRBV19
d_call: TRBD1
j_call: TRBJ1-4
cdr3_nt: TGTGCCAGTAGTGCCCCGGGGACAGGGGCTCGTGAAAAACTGTTTTTT
cdr3_aa: CASSAPGTGAREKLFF

clone_size: once
v_call: TRBV6-5
d_call: NA
j_call: TRBJ2-5
cdr3_nt: TGTGCCAGCAGTGTTATGGGAGAGACCCAGTACTTC
cdr3_aa: CASSVMGETQYF

clone_size: NA
v_call: TRBV2
d_call: NA
j_call: TRBJ1-5
cdr3_nt: TGTGCCAGCCAGCGGGACAGCAATCAGCCCCAGCATTTT
cdr3_aa: CASQRDSNQPQHF

clone_size: many
v_call: TRBV14
d_call: TRBD2
j_call: TRBJ2-3
cdr3_nt: TGTGCCAGCAGCCGAACTAGCGCTAGCACAGATACGCAGTATTTT
cdr3_aa: CASSRTSASTDTQYF

clone_size: NA
v_call: TRBV5-6
d_call: NA
j_call: TRBJ2-7
cdr3_nt: TGTGCCAGCAGCTTTTTGAGGACAAACCCCTACGAGCAGTACTTC
cdr3_aa: CASSFLRTNPYEQYF

clone_size: few
v_call: TRBV30
d_call: NA
j_call: TRBJ2-6
cdr3_nt: TGTGCCTCAAGGACTCTGGCTGGGGCCAACGTCCTGACTTTC
cdr3_aa: CASRTLAGANVLTF

clone_size: NA
v_call: TRBV5-4
d_call: TRBD2
j_call: TRBJ2-7
cdr3_nt: TGTGCCAGCAGCTTTCGGTCTAGCGGGAGTAAGTACGAGCAGTACTTC
cdr3_aa: CASSFRSSGSKYEQYF

clone_size: many
v_call: TRBV19
d_call: NA
j_call: TRBJ1-1
cdr3_nt: TGTGCCAGTAGTATAGCGTGGGCGAACACTGAAGCTTTCTTT
cdr3_aa: CASSIAWANTEAFF

clone_size: NA
v_call: TRBV7-2
d_call: NA
j_call: TRBJ1-1
cdr3_nt: TGTGCCAGCAGCTTTGGGACCACTGAAGCTTTCTTT
cdr3_aa: CASSFGTTEAFF

clone_size: NA
v_call: TRBV5-6
d_call: NA
j_call: TRBJ1-2
cdr3_nt: TGTGCCAGCAGCTTGGCCAACGGGGCGCCGGTTAACTATGGCTACACCTTC
cdr3_aa: CASSLANGAPVNYGYTF

clone_size: few
v_call: TRBV29-1
d_call: TRBD1
j_call: TRBJ1-2
cdr3_nt: TGCAGCGCCTCAACTTCCGGGACAGGGGGCTATGGCTACACCTTC
cdr3_aa: CSASTSGTGGYGYTF

clone_size: NA
v_call: TRBV19
d_call: NA
j_call: TRBJ2-2
cdr3_nt: TGTGCCAGTAGTATTATTGGCGGGGAGCTGTTTTTT
cdr3_aa: CASSIIGGELFF

clone_size: NA
v_call: TRBV7-2
d_call: TRBD1
j_call: TRBJ2-7
cdr3_nt: TGTGCCAGCAGCCCTGACAGGGGCGACGAGCAGTACTTC
cdr3_aa: CASSPDRGDEQYF

clone_size: NA
v_call: TRBV6-1
d_call: NA
j_call: TRBJ1-5
cdr3_nt: TGTGCCAGCAGTGAAGCGGGCCAGGTACAGCCCCAGCATTTT
cdr3_aa: CASSEAGQVQPQHF